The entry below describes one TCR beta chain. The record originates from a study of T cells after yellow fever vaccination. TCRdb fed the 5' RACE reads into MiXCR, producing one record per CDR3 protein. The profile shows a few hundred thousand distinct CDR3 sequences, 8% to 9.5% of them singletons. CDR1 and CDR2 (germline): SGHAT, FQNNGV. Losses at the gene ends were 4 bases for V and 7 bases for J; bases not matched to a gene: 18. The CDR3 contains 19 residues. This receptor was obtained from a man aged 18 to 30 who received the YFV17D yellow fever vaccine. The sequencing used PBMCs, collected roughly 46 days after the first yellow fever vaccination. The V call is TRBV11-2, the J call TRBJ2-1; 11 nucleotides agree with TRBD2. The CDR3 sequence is CASSWGYRLAGGRGNEQFF. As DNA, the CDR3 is TGTGCCAGCAGCTGGGGTTACCGGCTAGCGGGGGGTCGGGGAAATGAGCAGTTCTTC. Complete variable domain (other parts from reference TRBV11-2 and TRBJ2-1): EAGVAQSPRYKIIEKRQSVAFWCNPISGHATLYWYQQILGQGPKLLIQFQNNGVVDDSQLPKDRFSAERLKGVDSTLKIQPAKLEDSAVYLCASSWGYRLAGGRGNEQFFGPGTRLTVL.